This T cell receptor beta chain was obtained from a study of shared clonotypes between healthy human individuals. Looking at the study overall: Each donor contributed plates that comprised three CD4 naive, three CD4 memory, two CD8 naive and one CD8 memory. Findings and caveats of the study: Owing to a small donor count, the genetic and exposure-history diversity represented was limited.

Only in-frame clones appear in the TCRdb table, and some are missing; sequencing was by immunoSEQ multiplex PCR. The repertoire holds some 500,000 clones, with 90% to 97% as singletons. CDR1 and CDR2 (germline): MDHEN, SYDVKM. Trimming pared 3 bases from V and 3 bases from J, leaving 14 bases between. The CDR3 spans 16 residues. The table lists this clone with a count of one. What it binds is not known. V gene TRBV28 combines with J gene TRBJ1-4; D is undetermined. The clonotype was recovered from a woman between 25 and 40 years old in good health. Input material: naive CD4+ T cells sorted from blood. Regarding subset: CD45RA+ positively selected. CDR3 DNA sequence: TGTGCCAGCAGTTTTAAACAGCTGCGAGCTAATGAAAAACTGTTTTTT. Translating it yields CASSFKQLRANEKLFF.